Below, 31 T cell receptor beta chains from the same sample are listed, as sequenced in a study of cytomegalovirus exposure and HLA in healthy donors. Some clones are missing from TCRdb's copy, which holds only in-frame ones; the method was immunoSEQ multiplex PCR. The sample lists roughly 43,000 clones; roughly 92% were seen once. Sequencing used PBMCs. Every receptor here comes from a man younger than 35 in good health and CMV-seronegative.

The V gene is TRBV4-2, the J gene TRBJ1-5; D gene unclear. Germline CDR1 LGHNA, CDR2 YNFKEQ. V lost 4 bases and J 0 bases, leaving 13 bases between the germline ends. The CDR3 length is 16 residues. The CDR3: CASSRQARSSNQPQHF. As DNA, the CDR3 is TGTGCCAGCAGCCGTCAGGCCAGGTCTAGCAATCAGCCCCAGCATTTT.

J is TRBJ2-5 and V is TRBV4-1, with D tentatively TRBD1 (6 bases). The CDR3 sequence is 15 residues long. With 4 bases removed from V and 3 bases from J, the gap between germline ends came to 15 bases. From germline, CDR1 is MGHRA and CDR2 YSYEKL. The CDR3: CASSLPGVGKETQYF. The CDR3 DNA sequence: TGCGCCAGCAGCCTCCCAGGGGTGGGAAAAGAGACCCAGTACTTC.

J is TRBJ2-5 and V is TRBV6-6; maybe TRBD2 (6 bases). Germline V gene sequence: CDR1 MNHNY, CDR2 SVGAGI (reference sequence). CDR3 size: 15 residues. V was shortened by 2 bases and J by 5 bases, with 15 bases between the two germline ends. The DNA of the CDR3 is TGTGCCAGCAGTTACCGTACTAGCATCCCTGAGACCCAGTACTTC. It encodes CASSYRTSIPETQYF.

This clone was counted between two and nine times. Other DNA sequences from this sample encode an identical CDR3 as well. CDR3 amino acids: CASSQAQGEAFF. In DNA, the CDR3 is TGTGCCAGCAGCCAAGCCCAGGGGGAAGCTTTCTTT. This chain connects TRBV14 to TRBJ1-1; weak D call: TRBD1 (6 bases). CDR1 SGHDN and CDR2 FVKESK come from the germline V gene. The CDR3 contains 12 residues. V was trimmed by 1 base and J by 8 bases, leaving 8 bases between them. The full variable domain, with the rest looked up from reference TRBV14 and TRBJ1-1, is EAGVTQFPSHSVIEKGQTVTLRCDPISGHDNLYWYRRVMGKEIKFLLHFVKESKQDESGMPNNRFLAERTGGTYSTLKVQPAELEDSGVYFCASSQAQGEAFFGQGTRLTVV.

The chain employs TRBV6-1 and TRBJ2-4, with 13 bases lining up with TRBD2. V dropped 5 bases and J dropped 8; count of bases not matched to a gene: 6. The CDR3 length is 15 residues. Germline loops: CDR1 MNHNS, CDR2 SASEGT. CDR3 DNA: TGTGCCAGCAGTCCGGGACTAGCGGGGAGGGACATTCAGTACTTC. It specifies CASSPGLAGRDIQYF.

The CDR3 region is CASSAPAERNTIYF. CDR3 coding DNA: TGTGCCAGCAGCGCCCCAGCGGAACGAAACACCATATATTTT. The chain is built from TRBV9 and TRBJ1-3; D is unclear. CDR1 and CDR2 (germline): SGDLS, YYNGEE. This CDR3 contains 14 residues. V was cut by 3 bases and J by 5 bases, with 12 bases left in between. The full variable domain, with the rest looked up from reference TRBV9 and TRBJ1-3, is DSGVTQTPKHLITATGQRVTLRCSPRSGDLSVYWYQQSLDQGLQFLIQYYNGEERAKGNILERFSAQQFPDLHSELNLSSLELGDSALYFCASSAPAERNTIYFGEGSWLTVV.

The CDR3 DNA follows: TGTGCCAGCAGCTTAGCGATGGTCCTAAACACTGAAGCTTTCTTT. Translating it yields CASSLAMVLNTEAFF. The chain is built from TRBV7-3 and TRBJ1-1; no firm D call. This CDR3 region has 15 residues. Germline assignment: CDR1 SGHTA and CDR2 FQGTGA. V was shortened by 2 bases and J by 2 bases, with 12 bases between the two germline ends.

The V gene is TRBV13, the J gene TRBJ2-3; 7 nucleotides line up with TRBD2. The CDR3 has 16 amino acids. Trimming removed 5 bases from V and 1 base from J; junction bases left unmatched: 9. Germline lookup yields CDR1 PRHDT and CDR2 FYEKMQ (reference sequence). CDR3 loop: CASSALTSTGTDTQYF. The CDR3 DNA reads TGTGCCAGCAGCGCGTTGACTAGCACGGGCACAGATACGCAGTATTTT.

CDR3 DNA: TGTGCCAGCAGTTCCACAGGGATCCCCCGACTCCACTTT. It is translated as CASSSTGIPRLHF. V usage is TRBV6-1 and J usage is TRBJ1-6, with a tentative D call TRBD1 (6 bases). The CDR3 spans 13 residues. Germline V gene lookup returns CDR1 MNHNS and CDR2 SASEGT. Trimming removed 5 bases from V and 16 bases from J, with 18 bases in between.

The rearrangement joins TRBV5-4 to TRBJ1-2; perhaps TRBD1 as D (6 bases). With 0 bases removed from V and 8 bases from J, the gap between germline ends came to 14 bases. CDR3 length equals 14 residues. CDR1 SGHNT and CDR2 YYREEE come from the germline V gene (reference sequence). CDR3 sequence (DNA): TGTGCCAGCAGCTTGGAACAGGGCGAGATCGGCTACACCTTC. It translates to CASSLEQGEIGYTF.

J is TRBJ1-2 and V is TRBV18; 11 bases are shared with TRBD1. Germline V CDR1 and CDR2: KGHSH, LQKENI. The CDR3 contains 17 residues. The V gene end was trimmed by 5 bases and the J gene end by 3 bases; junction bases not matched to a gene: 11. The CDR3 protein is CASSFPVTGQGDYGYTF. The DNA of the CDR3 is TGTGCCAGCTCATTTCCAGTCACGGGACAGGGGGACTATGGCTACACCTTC. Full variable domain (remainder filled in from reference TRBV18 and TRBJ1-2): NAGVMQNPRHLVRRRGQEARLRCSPMKGHSHVYWYRQLPEEGLKFMVYLQKENIIDESGMPKERFSAEFPKEGPSILRIQQVVRGDSAAYFCASSFPVTGQGDYGYTFGSGTRLTVV.

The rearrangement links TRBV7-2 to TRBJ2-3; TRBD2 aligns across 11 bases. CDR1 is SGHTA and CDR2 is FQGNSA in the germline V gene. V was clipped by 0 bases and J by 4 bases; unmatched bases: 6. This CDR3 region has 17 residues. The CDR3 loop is CASSLASSGGAADTQYF. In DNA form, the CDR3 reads TGTGCCAGCAGCTTAGCTAGTAGCGGGGGGGCCGCAGATACGCAGTATTTT. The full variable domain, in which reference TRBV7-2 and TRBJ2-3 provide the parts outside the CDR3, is GAGVSQSPSNKVTEKGKDVELRCDPISGHTALYWYRQSLGQGLEFLIYFQGNSAPDKSGLPSDRFSAERTGGSVSTLTIQRTQQEDSAVYLCASSLASSGGAADTQYFGPGTRLTVL.

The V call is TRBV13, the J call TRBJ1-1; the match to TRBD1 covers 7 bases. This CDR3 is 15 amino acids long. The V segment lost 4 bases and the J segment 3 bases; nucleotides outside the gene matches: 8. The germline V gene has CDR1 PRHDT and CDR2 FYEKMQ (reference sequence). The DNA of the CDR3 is TGTGCCAGCAGCTCTGCCGCCACAGGGGACACTGAAGCTTTCTTT. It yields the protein CASSSAATGDTEAFF.

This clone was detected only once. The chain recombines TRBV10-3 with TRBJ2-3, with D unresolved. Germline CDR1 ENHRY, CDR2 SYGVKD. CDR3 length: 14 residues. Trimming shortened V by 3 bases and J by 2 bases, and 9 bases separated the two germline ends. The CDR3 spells CAISENRFTDTQYF. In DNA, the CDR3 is TGTGCCATCAGTGAAAATAGATTCACAGATACGCAGTATTTT.

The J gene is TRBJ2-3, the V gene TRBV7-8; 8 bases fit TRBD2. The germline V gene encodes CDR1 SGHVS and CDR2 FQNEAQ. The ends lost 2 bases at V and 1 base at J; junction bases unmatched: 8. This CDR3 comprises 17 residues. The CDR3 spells CASSLIRFGGGTDTQYF. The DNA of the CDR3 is TGTGCCAGCAGCTTAATTCGTTTCGGGGGGGGCACAGATACGCAGTATTTT.

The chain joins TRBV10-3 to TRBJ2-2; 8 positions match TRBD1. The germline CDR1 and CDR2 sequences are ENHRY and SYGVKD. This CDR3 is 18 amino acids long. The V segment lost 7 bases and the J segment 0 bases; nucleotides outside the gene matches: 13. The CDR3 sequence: CAINHPGTGLPNTGELFF. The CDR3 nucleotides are TGTGCCATCAATCACCCCGGGACAGGTCTTCCGAACACCGGGGAGCTGTTTTTT.

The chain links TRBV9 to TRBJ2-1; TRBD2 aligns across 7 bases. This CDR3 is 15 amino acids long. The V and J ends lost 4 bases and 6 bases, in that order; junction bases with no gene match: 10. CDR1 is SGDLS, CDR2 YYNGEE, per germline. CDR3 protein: CASSPWEGSTNEQFF. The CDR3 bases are TGTGCCAGCAGCCCCTGGGAGGGTTCCACCAATGAGCAGTTCTTC. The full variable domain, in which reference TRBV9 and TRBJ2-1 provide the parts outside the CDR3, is DSGVTQTPKHLITATGQRVTLRCSPRSGDLSVYWYQQSLDQGLQFLIQYYNGEERAKGNILERFSAQQFPDLHSELNLSSLELGDSALYFCASSPWEGSTNEQFFGPGTRLTVL.

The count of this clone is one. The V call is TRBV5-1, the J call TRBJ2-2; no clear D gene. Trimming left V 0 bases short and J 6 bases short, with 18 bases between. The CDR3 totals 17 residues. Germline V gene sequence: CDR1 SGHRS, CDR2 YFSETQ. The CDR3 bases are TGCGCCAGCAGCTTGGCCTTGGCCGTTGCTCGTCCCGGGGAGCTGTTTTTT. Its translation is CASSLALAVARPGELFF.

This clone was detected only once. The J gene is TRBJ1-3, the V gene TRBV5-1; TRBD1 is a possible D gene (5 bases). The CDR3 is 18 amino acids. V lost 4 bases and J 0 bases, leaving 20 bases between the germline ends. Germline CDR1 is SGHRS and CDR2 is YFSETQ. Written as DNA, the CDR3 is TGCGCCAGCAGCCCGGAAGGGGCAGGTCGATACTCTGGAAACACCATATATTTT. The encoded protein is CASSPEGAGRYSGNTIYF.

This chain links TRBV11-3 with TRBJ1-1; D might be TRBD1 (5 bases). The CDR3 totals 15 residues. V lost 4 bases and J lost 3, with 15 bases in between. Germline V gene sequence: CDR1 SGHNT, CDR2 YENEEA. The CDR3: CASSSSQEGDTEAFF. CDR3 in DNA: TGTGCCAGCAGCTCGAGCCAAGAAGGGGACACTGAAGCTTTCTTT.

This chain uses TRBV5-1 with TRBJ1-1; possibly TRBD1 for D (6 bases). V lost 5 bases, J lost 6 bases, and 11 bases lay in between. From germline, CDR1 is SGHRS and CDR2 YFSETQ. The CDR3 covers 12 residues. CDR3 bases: TGCGCCAGCAGTCGTACAGGGTCTGAAGCTTTCTTT. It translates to CASSRTGSEAFF. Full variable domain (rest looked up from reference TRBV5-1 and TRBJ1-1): KAGVTQTPRYLIKTRGQQVTLSCSPISGHRSVSWYQQTPGQGLQFLFEYFSETQRNKGNFPGRFSGRQFSNSRSEMNVSTLELGDSALYLCASSRTGSEAFFGQGTRLTVV.

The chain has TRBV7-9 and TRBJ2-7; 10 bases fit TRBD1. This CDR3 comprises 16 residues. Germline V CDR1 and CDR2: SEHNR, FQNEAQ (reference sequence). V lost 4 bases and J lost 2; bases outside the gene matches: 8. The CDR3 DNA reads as TGTGCCAGCAGCTCCGTTCGGACAGGGGGGACCTACGAGCAGTACTTC. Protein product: CASSSVRTGGTYEQYF.

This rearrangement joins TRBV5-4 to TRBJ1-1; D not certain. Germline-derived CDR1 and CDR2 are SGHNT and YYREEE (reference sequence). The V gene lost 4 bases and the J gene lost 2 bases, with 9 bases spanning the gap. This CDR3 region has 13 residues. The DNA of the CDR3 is TGTGCCAGCAGCACCTGGAGCAACACTGAAGCTTTCTTT. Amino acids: CASSTWSNTEAFF.

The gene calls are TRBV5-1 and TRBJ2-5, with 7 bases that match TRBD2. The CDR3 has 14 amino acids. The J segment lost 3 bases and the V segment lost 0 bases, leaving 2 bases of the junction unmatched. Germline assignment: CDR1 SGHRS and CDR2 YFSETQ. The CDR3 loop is CASSLVLAEETQYF. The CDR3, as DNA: TGCGCCAGCAGCTTGGTGCTAGCGGAAGAGACCCAGTACTTC.

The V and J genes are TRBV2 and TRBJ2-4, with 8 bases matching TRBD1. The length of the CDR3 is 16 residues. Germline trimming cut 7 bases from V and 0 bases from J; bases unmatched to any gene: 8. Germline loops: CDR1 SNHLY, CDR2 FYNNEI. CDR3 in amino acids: CASTIGQGLAKNIQYF. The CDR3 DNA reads TGTGCCAGCACCATAGGACAGGGACTAGCCAAAAACATTCAGTACTTC.

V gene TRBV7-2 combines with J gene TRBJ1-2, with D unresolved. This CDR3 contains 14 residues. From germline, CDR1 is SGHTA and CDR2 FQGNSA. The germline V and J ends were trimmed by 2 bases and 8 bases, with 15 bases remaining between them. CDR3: CASSLLFSAGGYTF. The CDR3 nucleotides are TGTGCCAGCAGCTTATTATTTTCCGCGGGGGGCTACACCTTC. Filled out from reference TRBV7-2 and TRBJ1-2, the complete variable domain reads GAGVSQSPSNKVTEKGKDVELRCDPISGHTALYWYRQSLGQGLEFLIYFQGNSAPDKSGLPSDRFSAERTGGSVSTLTIQRTQQEDSAVYLCASSLLFSAGGYTFGSGTRLTVV.

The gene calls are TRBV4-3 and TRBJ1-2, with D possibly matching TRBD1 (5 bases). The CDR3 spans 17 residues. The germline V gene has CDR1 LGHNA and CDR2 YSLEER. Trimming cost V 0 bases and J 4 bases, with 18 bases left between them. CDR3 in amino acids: CASSQDPPREAPYGYTF. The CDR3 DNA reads TGCGCCAGCAGCCAAGACCCCCCCAGGGAGGCCCCCTATGGCTACACCTTC.

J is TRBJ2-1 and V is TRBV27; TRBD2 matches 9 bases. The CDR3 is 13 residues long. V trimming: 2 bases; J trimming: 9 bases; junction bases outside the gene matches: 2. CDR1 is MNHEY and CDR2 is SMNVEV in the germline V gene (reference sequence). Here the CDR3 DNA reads TGTGCCAGCAGTTTACCGACTAGCGGTGAGCAGTTCTTC. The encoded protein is CASSLPTSGEQFF.

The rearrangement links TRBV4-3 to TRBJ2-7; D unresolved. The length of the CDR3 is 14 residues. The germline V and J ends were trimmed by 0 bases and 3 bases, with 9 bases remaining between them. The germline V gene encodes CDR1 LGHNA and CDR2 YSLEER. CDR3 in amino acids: CASSQDSDFYEQYF. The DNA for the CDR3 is TGCGCCAGCAGCCAAGACTCCGACTTCTACGAGCAGTACTTC.

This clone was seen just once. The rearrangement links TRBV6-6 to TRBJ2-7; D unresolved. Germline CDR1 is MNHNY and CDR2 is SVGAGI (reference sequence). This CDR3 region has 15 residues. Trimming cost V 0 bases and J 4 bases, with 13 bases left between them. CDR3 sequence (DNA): TGTGCCAGCAGTTACTCTCTCGATGCCGGTTACGAGCAGTACTTC. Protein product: CASSYSLDAGYEQYF.

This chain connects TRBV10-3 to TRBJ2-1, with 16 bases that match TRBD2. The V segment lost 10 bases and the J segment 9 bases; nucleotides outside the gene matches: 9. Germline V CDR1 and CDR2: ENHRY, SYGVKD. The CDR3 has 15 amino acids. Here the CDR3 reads CATAGTSGGGSEQFF. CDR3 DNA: TGTGCCACCGCCGGGACTAGCGGGGGGGGGTCTGAGCAGTTCTTC.